These T cell receptor beta chains were read from a single sample in a study of shared clonotypes between healthy human individuals. Using immunoSEQ multiplex PCR, the repertoire was profiled, and TCRdb retains in-frame clones only, with some absent. The table has around 100,000 clones, around two thirds seen once. The material sequenced was memory CD8+ T cells sorted from blood. The receptors come from a woman aged 25 to 39 in good health. The conserved cysteine and the conserved F or W are not part of the CDR3 here. The size of a clone is reported for some rows only, either as once, few or many, or as a class for expanded clones.

>few|TRBV19
ASSIWTGDQETQY
>once|TRBV6-1
ASTRVIAGTGEQY
>many|TRBV6-5
ASSYSLPDLPTEAF
>few|TRBV18
ASLNSQH
>.|TRBV19
ASSIRTGGYGNQPQH
>.|TRBV15
ATSRGQGDTDTQY
>.|TRBV5-6
ASSLAGAAEF
>many|TRBV6-4
ASSDGDLSYNEQF
>.|TRBV18
ASSPRVAGGPGTGELF
>.|TRBV10-3
AIRRQRMNTEAF
>once|TRBV6-4
ASSEANTGELF
>.|TRBV27
ASSPHSGYFSYEQY
>few|TRBV7-2
ASSLGGRALDTQY
>many|TRBV7-9
ASSPEPVGTQY
>.|TRBV13
ASSFSGTPYEQY
>.|TRBV19
ASSIQGAQPQH
>.|TRBV29-1
SVVGWGSNEKLF
>few|TRBV2
ASFGRREGYT
>.|TRBV27
ASSSAERDSYNEQF
>.|TRBV19
ASSTMWGTDQPQH
>medium-sized|TRBV27
ASIRNRGLMNTEAF
>.|TRBV25-1
ASFRDGEQF
>.|TRBV15
ATSRDRAALMRTDTQY
>.|TRBV5-4
ASSVELGGNEQF
>.|TRBV5-6
ASSFGTGIQYEQY
>.|TRBV28
ASSAHNSNQPQH
>.|TRBV27
ASSLSASGRYEQY
>.|TRBV11-2
ASSLTYEQY
>.|TRBV9
ASSVGGGSGEQY
>.|TRBV11-3
ASSFSPEGEQY
>.|TRBV13
ASSGGTGGTDISGDEQF
>.|TRBV7-2
ASSFRGAGSNQPQH
>.|TRBV11-2
ASSFSNRYEQY
>.|TRBV27
ASSLGTSGSSNEQF
>.|TRBV14
ASSLGQGLYGYT
>few|TRBV11-2
ASSWTPGYNEQF
>.|TRBV19
ASSGVGTDTQY
>.|TRBV5-4
ASNLGGTGVNQETQY
>.|TRBV6-4
ASSYPNGYEQY
>.|TRBV28
ASSFWASGMKNEQF
>.|TRBV15
ATSNTTMDSYNEQF
>.|TRBV18
ASSRQSMNTEAF
>.|TRBV6-4
ASRGAANTEAF
>.|TRBV30
AWTPGAGHTEAF
>.|TRBV14
ASSQAGTLYEQY
>once|TRBV7-2
ASSWRGTDPSMQY
>.|TRBV5-8
ASRMGTGRLRGYT
>.|TRBV23-1
ASSQSGEGVSGEQY
>.|TRBV7-3
ASSLVAEETQY
>.|TRBV7-8
ASSLSSMNTEAF